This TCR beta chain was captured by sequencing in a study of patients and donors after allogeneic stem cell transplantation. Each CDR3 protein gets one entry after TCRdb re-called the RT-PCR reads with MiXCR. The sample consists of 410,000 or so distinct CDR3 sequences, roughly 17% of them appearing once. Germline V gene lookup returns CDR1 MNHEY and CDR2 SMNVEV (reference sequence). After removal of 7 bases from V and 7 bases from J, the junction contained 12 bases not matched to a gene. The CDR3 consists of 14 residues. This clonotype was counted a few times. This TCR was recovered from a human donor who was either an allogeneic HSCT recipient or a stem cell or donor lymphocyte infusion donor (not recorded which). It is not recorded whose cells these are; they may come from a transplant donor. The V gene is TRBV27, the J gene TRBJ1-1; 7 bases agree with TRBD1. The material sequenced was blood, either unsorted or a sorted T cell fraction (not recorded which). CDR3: CASMPTGMNIEAFF. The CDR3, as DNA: TGTGCCAGCATGCCGACAGGGATGAATATTGAAGCTTTCTTT.